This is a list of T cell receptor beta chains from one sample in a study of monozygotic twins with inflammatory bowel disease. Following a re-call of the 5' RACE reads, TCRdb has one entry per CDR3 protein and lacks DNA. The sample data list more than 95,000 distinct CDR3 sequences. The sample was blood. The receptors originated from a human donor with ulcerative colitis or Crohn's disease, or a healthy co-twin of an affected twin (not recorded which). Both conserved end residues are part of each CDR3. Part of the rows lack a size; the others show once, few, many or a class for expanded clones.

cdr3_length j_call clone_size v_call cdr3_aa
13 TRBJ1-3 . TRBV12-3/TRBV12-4 CASRTTQGNTIYF
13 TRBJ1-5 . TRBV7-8 CASSLRQGVPQHF
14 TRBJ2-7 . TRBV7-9 CASSDPVGIGEQYF
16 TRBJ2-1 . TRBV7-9 CASSIGTSGVVDEQFF
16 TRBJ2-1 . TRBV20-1 CSARGTSGDPYNEQFF
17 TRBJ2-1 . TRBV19 CASSPPLAGGPYNEQFF
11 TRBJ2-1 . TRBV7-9 CASSLFDEQFF
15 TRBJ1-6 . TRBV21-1 CASSKALGGRAPLHF
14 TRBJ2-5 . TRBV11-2 CASSATRGGETQYF
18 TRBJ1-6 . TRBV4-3 CASSQEIYRSSYNSPLHF
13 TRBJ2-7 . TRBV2 CASSEMELGEQYF
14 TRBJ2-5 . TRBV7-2 CASSSRRDGETQYF
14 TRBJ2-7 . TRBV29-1 CSVVGGLNAYEQYF
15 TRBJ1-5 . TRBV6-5 CASRKDRAGNQPQHF
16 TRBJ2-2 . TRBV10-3 CAISEPSGVSTGELFF
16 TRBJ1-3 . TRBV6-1 CASSQLRTGSGNTIYF
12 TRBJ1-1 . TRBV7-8 CASSHGRSEAFF
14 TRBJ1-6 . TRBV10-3 CAISAGQLNSPLHF
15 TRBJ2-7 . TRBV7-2 CASSFAQGSGYEQYF
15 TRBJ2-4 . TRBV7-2 CASSPQRHPKNIQYF
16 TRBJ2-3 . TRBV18 CASSQTSGRDTDTQYF
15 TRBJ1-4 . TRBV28 CASREQGRMREKLFF
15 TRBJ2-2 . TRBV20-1 CSASPGQGNTGELFF
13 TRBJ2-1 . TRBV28 CASSLGRANEQFF
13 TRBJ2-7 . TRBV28 CASSLYQGSEQYF
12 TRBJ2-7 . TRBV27 CASSFFGSEQYF
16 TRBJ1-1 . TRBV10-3 CAISGRGPAENTEAFF
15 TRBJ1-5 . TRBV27 CASRRDGHSNQPQHF
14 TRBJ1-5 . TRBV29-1 CRPPLRQGNQPQHF
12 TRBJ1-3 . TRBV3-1 CASTRRGNTIYF
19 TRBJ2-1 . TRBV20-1 CSAREWGRLAGGSYNEQFF
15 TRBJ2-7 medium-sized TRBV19 CASSMGVAGSYEQYF
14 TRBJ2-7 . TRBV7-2 CASSLGGLGYEQYF
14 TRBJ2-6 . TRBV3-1 CASSQNSGANVLTF
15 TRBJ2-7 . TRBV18 CASSRTLTGGYEQYF
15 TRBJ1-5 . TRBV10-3 CAIRSAGNSNQPQHF